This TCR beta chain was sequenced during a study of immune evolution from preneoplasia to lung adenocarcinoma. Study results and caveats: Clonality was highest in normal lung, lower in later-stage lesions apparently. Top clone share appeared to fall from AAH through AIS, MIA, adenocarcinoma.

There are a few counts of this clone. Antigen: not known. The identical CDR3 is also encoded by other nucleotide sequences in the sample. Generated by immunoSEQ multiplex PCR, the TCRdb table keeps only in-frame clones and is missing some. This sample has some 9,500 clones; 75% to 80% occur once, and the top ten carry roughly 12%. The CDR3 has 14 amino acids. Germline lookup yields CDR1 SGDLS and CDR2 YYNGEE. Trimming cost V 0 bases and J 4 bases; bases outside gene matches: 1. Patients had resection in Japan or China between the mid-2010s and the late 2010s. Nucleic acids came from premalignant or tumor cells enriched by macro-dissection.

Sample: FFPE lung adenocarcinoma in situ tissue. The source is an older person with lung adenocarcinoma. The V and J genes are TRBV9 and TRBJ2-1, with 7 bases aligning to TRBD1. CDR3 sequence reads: CASSVGDRYNEQFF. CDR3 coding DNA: TGTGCCAGCAGCGTAGGGGACAGATACAATGAGCAGTTCTTC.